A single sample is the source of the 15 T cell receptor beta chains below, sequenced in a study of OX40 agonist ivuxolimab in advanced cancers. Here immunoSEQ multiplex PCR was the method, and the copy in TCRdb shows in-frame clones only, minus some. The sample contains about 16,000 clones, around three quarters of which appear only once. Source: CD4+ or CD8+ T cells sorted from blood, taken in a trial of the OX40 agonist ivuxolimab. The receptors come from an adult with an advanced solid tumor such as melanoma, head and neck, liver or kidney cancer.

This chain uses TRBV6-1 with TRBJ2-5; TRBD2 agrees at 10 bases. Germline values: CDR1 MNHNS, CDR2 SASEGT. The CDR3 has 15 residues. V shed 5 bases and J 4 bases; nucleotides not matched to a gene: 7. In nucleotides, the CDR3 is TGTGCCAGCAGTTCAGCGGGGGGGCCCCGAGAGACCCAGTACTTC. Amino acids: CASSSAGGPRETQYF.

The rearrangement links TRBV5-1 to TRBJ1-1; D is ambiguous. The length of the CDR3 is 15 residues. Trimming removed 0 bases at V and 0 bases at J, with 9 bases between. Germline CDR1 and CDR2: SGHRS and YFSETQ. Here the CDR3 DNA reads TGCGCCAGCAGCTTGGGGGTTTCCATGAACACTGAAGCTTTCTTT. Protein product: CASSLGVSMNTEAFF.

The CDR3 loop is CASNGAGNPNTGELFF. The CDR3 DNA reads TGTGCCAGCAATGGGGCGGGGAACCCGAACACCGGGGAGCTGTTTTTT. J is TRBJ2-2 and V is TRBV2, with D perhaps TRBD2 (6 bases). Germline CDR1 and CDR2: SNHLY and FYNNEI. V was pared by 7 bases and J by 0 bases, with 15 bases between. The CDR3 length is 16 residues.

This chain uses TRBV19 with TRBJ2-5; tentatively, D is TRBD2 (5 bases). The CDR3 runs to 15 residues. CDR1 is LNHDA and CDR2 is SQIVND in the germline V gene (reference sequence). Trimming stripped 9 bases from V and 1 base from J, with 18 bases between. The CDR3 spells CARPLMGSPQETQYF. CDR3 nucleotides: TGTGCCAGACCCCTTATGGGGAGTCCCCAAGAGACCCAGTACTTC.

The chain couples TRBV10-3 to TRBJ2-2, with TRBD1 matching 12 bases. Trimming took 8 bases from V and 6 from J; bases not matched to a gene: 7. CDR3 length equals 15 residues. The germline gives CDR1 ENHRY, CDR2 SYGVKD. CDR3 bases: TGTGCCATCCGGGGACAGGGGGCTCGGTCCGGGGAGCTGTTTTTT. Translated, it gives CAIRGQGARSGELFF.

V gene TRBV11-1 combines with J gene TRBJ1-2; D is unclear. Germline V gene data show CDR1 as SGHAT and CDR2 as FQDESV (reference sequence). The CDR3 extends over 13 amino acids. V was cut by 4 bases and J by 5 bases, with 11 bases left in between. The CDR3 nucleotides read TGTGCCAGCAGCTACACCTTAGGGTATGGCTACACCTTC. Translating gives CASSYTLGYGYTF.

This clone has a single count. In nucleotides, the CDR3 is TGTGCCAGCAGCTTAGGGGTTTTTGGGAAGACCCAGTACTTC. Translation: CASSLGVFGKTQYF. The chain uses TRBV13 and TRBJ2-5; D is uncertain. This CDR3 contains 14 residues. Germline V gene data show CDR1 as PRHDT and CDR2 as FYEKMQ (reference sequence). The V gene lost 0 bases and the J gene lost 6 bases, with 11 bases spanning the gap.

V usage is TRBV4-1 and J usage is TRBJ1-2; unclear D gene. V lost 4 bases and J 8 bases, leaving 11 bases between the germline ends. Germline CDR1 reads MGHRA; CDR2 reads YSYEKL. This CDR3 region has 12 residues. CDR3 coding DNA: TGCGCCAGCAGCCCCGGTGGTTGGGGCTACACCTTC. Encoded protein: CASSPGGWGYTF.

The rearrangement links TRBV29-1 to TRBJ2-7; D is uncertain. Looked up from germline, CDR1 is SQVTM and CDR2 is ANQGSEA. This CDR3 comprises 12 residues. Deletions cut 1 base from V and 1 base from J, with 5 bases between. In DNA form, the CDR3 reads TGCAGCGTTGAAGCGGAGTCCTACGAGCAGTACTTC. It encodes CSVEAESYEQYF.

To note about this clone: An end of the junction differs from the germline gene, which may be a read error. This chain links TRBV7-9 with TRBJ2-7; D remains unclear. The germline CDR1 and CDR2 sequences are SEHNR and FQNEAQ (reference sequence). CDR3 length: 11 amino acids. The CDR3 DNA sequence: TGTGCCAGCACCTTACTTGGAGAGCAGTACTTC. This translates into CASTLLGEQYF.

This chain links TRBV9 with TRBJ1-1, with D perhaps TRBD1 (6 bases). V lost 4 bases and J lost 1, with 14 bases in between. The CDR3 length is 15 residues. Germline CDR1 and CDR2: SGDLS and YYNGEE. Written as DNA, the CDR3 is TGTGCCAGCAGCCCTAGACCAGGGGAGAACACTGAAGCTTTCTTT. Protein product: CASSPRPGENTEAFF.

Only a few counts were recorded for this clone. This chain uses TRBV4-3 with TRBJ2-2, with TRBD2 matching 7 bases. Germline CDR1 is LGHNA and CDR2 is YSLEER. V shed 4 bases and J 4 bases; nucleotides not matched to a gene: 9. This CDR3 spans 16 amino acids. In DNA, the CDR3 is TGCGCCAGCAGCCCCTGGACGGGGGGTAGCACCGGGGAGCTGTTTTTT. Translation gives CASSPWTGGSTGELFF.

This clone occurred a few times. This chain joins TRBV4-2 and TRBJ2-7; 9 bases agree with TRBD1. Germline CDR1 reads LGHNA; CDR2 reads YNFKEQ. Trimming removed 4 bases from V and 5 bases from J; junction bases left unmatched: 6. The CDR3 loop spans 14 amino acids. The chain's CDR3 is CASSRLGTGHEQYF. CDR3 bases: TGTGCCAGCAGCCGACTCGGGACAGGGCACGAGCAGTACTTC.

This clone appeared a few times. CDR3 sequence: CASSPRSPANNEQFF. The CDR3 coding sequence is TGTGCCAGCAGCCCGAGGTCCCCAGCAAACAATGAGCAGTTCTTC. The rearrangement links TRBV7-6 to TRBJ2-1; D gene uncertain. The CDR3 runs to 15 residues. V dropped 5 bases and J dropped 5 bases, with 16 bases sitting between them. Germline values: CDR1 SGHVS, CDR2 FNYEAQ.

The chain couples TRBV7-6 to TRBJ2-1; 15 positions match TRBD2. CDR1 is SGHVS, CDR2 FNYEAQ, per germline. The J segment lost 8 bases and the V segment lost 4 bases, leaving 6 bases of the junction unmatched. The CDR3 length is 16 residues. Here the CDR3 DNA reads TGTGCCAGCAGCTCGGGACTAGCGGGGGGTCGAGATGAGCAGTTCTTC. Translation gives CASSSGLAGGRDEQFF. The complete variable domain, with remaining parts taken from reference TRBV7-6 and TRBJ2-1, reads GAGVSQSPRYKVTKRGQDVALRCDPISGHVSLYWYRQALGQGPEFLTYFNYEAQQDKSGLPNDRFSAERPEGSISTLTIQRTEQRDSAMYRCASSSGLAGGRDEQFFGPGTRLTVL.